This T cell receptor (beta chain) was obtained from a study of human versus mouse CDR3 diversity and MHC coevolution. Notes on this clone: The antigen is not known.

Repertoires were generated with immunoSEQ multiplex PCR, while TCRdb's copy carries only in-frame clones and drops some. The table lists over 60,000 clones, under 95% of them singletons. Germline V CDR1 and CDR2: LNHDA, SQIVND (reference sequence). The CDR3 extends over 16 amino acids. Between the trimmed V and J ends, which lost 6 bases and 0 bases, there was a span of 15 bases. Findings and limits, study-wide: Human T cells were selected on about 6 MHC II alleles.

This TCR was recovered from a person aged 25 to 75 in good health. The sample comprised naive CD4+ T cells from blood. Subset: CD45RO-negative CD62L-positive naive CD4 T cells. The J gene is TRBJ1-5, the V gene TRBV19, with TRBD1 as a possible D gene (6 bases). The CDR3 loop is CASRVRTDYSNQPQHF. The CDR3 DNA reads as TGTGCCAGTAGGGTTAGGACAGATTATAGCAATCAGCCCCAGCATTTT.